Listed here are 24 T cell receptor beta chains from one sample, sequenced in a study of blood T cell repertoires in COVID-19. The assay was immunoSEQ multiplex PCR, and TCRdb's table has in-frame clones only and misses some. The table records more than 85,000 clones, roughly 80% of them present only once. Sequenced input: peripheral blood. The receptor source for this set is a woman between 70 and 85 years old with acute or convalescent COVID-19.

V and J are TRBV19 and TRBJ2-7; 10 bases fit TRBD1. This CDR3 region has 15 residues. Germline CDR1 reads LNHDA; CDR2 reads SQIVND (reference sequence). The V and J ends lost 5 bases and 3 bases, in that order; junction bases with no gene match: 7. The CDR3 spells CASSSRTGGGYEQYF. The DNA for the CDR3 is TGTGCCAGTAGTTCCCGGACAGGGGGGGGCTACGAGCAGTACTTC.

This clone was seen only a few times. The chain combines TRBV6-2 or TRBV6-3 with TRBJ1-6; D unresolved. Germline lookup yields CDR1 MNHEY and CDR2 SVGEGT. V was cut by 0 bases and J by 10 bases, with 22 bases left in between. The CDR3 runs to 18 residues. The chain's CDR3 is CASSYSLDLVSKRSPLHF. The CDR3 nucleotides are TGTGCCAGCAGTTACTCCCTCGATCTAGTCTCGAAGCGGTCACCCCTCCACTTT.

This clone was observed many times. V and J are TRBV27 and TRBJ1-6, with TRBD1 matching 7 bases. Germline CDR1 and CDR2: MNHEY and SMNVEV (reference sequence). With 5 bases clipped from V and 6 bases from J, the junction kept 1 base outside the gene matches. The CDR3 is made up of 13 amino acids. CDR3 sequence reads: CASSGQVNSPLHF. The CDR3 region has the DNA TGTGCCAGCAGTGGACAGGTTAATTCACCCCTCCACTTT.

V usage is TRBV5-6 and J usage is TRBJ2-7; TRBD1 agrees at 7 bases. Germline trimming cut 4 bases from V and 4 bases from J; bases unmatched to any gene: 8. This CDR3 is 14 amino acids long. Germline CDR1 and CDR2: SGHDT and YYEEEE. CDR3 nucleotides: TGTGCCAGCAGCCCTACAGGACAGGTGTACGAGCAGTACTTC. It yields the protein CASSPTGQVYEQYF.

The gene calls are TRBV10-3 and TRBJ2-7; D is unresolved. Germline assignment: CDR1 ENHRY and CDR2 SYGVKD. The CDR3 loop spans 12 amino acids. V was pared by 3 bases and J by 2 bases, with 5 bases between. CDR3 protein: CAISDYTYEQYF. CDR3 in DNA: TGTGCCATCAGTGACTATACCTACGAGCAGTACTTC.

J is TRBJ2-5 and V is TRBV7-2, with 7 bases fitting TRBD2. Unmatched junction bases numbered 7, after V lost 5 bases and J lost 4 bases. The CDR3 covers 14 residues. Germline loops: CDR1 SGHTA, CDR2 FQGNSA. The CDR3 nucleotides are TGTGCCAGCAGCCCATGGACTAGAGGAGAGACCCAGTACTTC. Translated, it gives CASSPWTRGETQYF.

This chain uses TRBV5-1 with TRBJ1-2, with TRBD1 as a possible D gene (5 bases). Germline CDR1 is SGHRS and CDR2 is YFSETQ. V shed 4 bases and J shed 1 base, with 8 bases lying between them. This CDR3 has 13 amino acids. CDR3 nucleotides: TGCGCCAGCAGCGCAGGGATTAACTATGGCTACACCTTC. It codes for CASSAGINYGYTF. The whole variable domain, remainder taken from reference TRBV5-1 and TRBJ1-2, is KAGVTQTPRYLIKTRGQQVTLSCSPISGHRSVSWYQQTPGQGLQFLFEYFSETQRNKGNFPGRFSGRQFSNSRSEMNVSTLELGDSALYLCASSAGINYGYTFGSGTRLTVV.

This chain links TRBV2 with TRBJ2-3; D possibly corresponds to TRBD2 (5 bases). CDR1 SNHLY and CDR2 FYNNEI come from the germline V gene. The CDR3 has 15 amino acids. The V end was cut by 4 bases, the J end by 1 base, with 12 bases between. The CDR3 spells CASSGLGGGTDTQYF. The CDR3 DNA reads as TGTGCCAGCAGTGGGCTCGGAGGTGGCACAGATACGCAGTATTTT.

This chain joins TRBV9 and TRBJ1-2, with D tentatively TRBD1 (5 bases). V dropped 6 bases and J dropped 4 bases, with 13 bases sitting between them. Germline V lookup: CDR1 SGDLS, CDR2 YYNGEE. The CDR3 totals 13 residues. The CDR3 DNA follows: TGTGCCAGCATGGGGGGAGAGGCCTATGGCTACACCTTC. Translated: CASMGGEAYGYTF.

The count of this clone is one. The J gene is TRBJ1-5, the V gene TRBV15, with D maybe TRBD1 (6 bases). The V end was cut by 6 bases, the J end by 2 bases, with 17 bases between. Looked up from germline, CDR1 is LNHNV and CDR2 is YYDKDF (reference sequence). The CDR3 contains 16 residues. DNA for the CDR3: TGTGCCACCAGGAGGAACAGGGTTTTGGGCAATCAGCCCCAGCATTTT. Protein product: CATRRNRVLGNQPQHF.

The chain carries TRBV5-1 and TRBJ1-1; 7 bases are a match to TRBD1. Trimming at V came to 5 bases and at J to 0 bases, leaving 10 bases not matched to a gene. The CDR3 totals 16 residues. CDR1 is SGHRS and CDR2 is YFSETQ in the germline V gene. This chain's CDR3 is CASRPETGIMNTEAFF. CDR3 sequence (DNA): TGCGCCAGCAGACCGGAGACAGGGATCATGAACACTGAAGCTTTCTTT.

The chain is built from TRBV11-3 and TRBJ1-1; D remains ambiguous. This CDR3 comprises 13 residues. Germline V gives CDR1 SGHNT, CDR2 YENEEA. Deletions cut 3 bases from V and 3 bases from J, with 8 bases between. The DNA of the CDR3 is TGTGCCAGCAGCTTTGGAACAGACACTGAAGCTTTCTTT. Amino acids: CASSFGTDTEAFF.

The chain carries TRBV6-6 and TRBJ1-1, with D perhaps matching TRBD1 (5 bases). Trimming stripped 1 base from V and 0 bases from J, with 9 bases between. Looked up from germline, CDR1 is MNHNY and CDR2 is SVGAGI (reference sequence). The CDR3 length is 15 residues. The CDR3 nucleotides are TGTGCCAGCAGTTACTTTTCAGGGATGAACACTGAAGCTTTCTTT. Its translation is CASSYFSGMNTEAFF.

The V call is TRBV2, the J call TRBJ2-1, with 10 bases aligning to TRBD2. The CDR3 loop spans 16 amino acids. From germline, CDR1 is SNHLY and CDR2 FYNNEI. Germline trimming cut 5 bases from V and 1 base from J; bases unmatched to any gene: 5. CDR3 residues: CASSPGLAVSYNEQFF. The CDR3 DNA is TGTGCCAGCAGTCCCGGACTAGCGGTTTCCTACAATGAGCAGTTCTTC.

This chain uses TRBV6-5 with TRBJ2-6; D not resolved. Germline V gene data show CDR1 as MNHEY and CDR2 as SVGAGI. Trimming pared 7 bases from V and 0 bases from J, leaving 10 bases between. The length of the CDR3 is 15 residues. The CDR3 spells CASNFQSSGANVLTF. As DNA, the CDR3 is TGTGCCAGCAATTTTCAGTCCTCTGGGGCCAACGTCCTGACTTTC.

About this clone: Relative to the germline gene, one junction end is altered; a read error may explain this. This rearrangement joins TRBV29-1 to TRBJ1-2, with 10 bases aligning to TRBD1. The CDR3 contains 14 residues. CDR1 and CDR2 (germline): SQVTM, ANQGSEA. Written as DNA, the CDR3 is TGCAGCGTCGAAGGAGGACAGGGGGGCTATGGCTACACCTTC. Translated, it gives CSVEGGQGGYGYTF.

The chain employs TRBV27 and TRBJ2-3; D uncertain. The CDR3 is 15 amino acids. Germline lookup yields CDR1 MNHEY and CDR2 SMNVEV (reference sequence). The V gene lost 3 bases and the J gene lost 7 bases, with 17 bases spanning the gap. CDR3 residues: CASSFSWNSFYTQYF. DNA of the CDR3: TGTGCCAGCAGTTTCTCTTGGAACAGTTTTTATACGCAGTATTTT.

This clone counts as medium-sized (0.01 to 0.1%). This rearrangement joins TRBV9 to TRBJ1-2; possible D gene TRBD1, 5 bases. The CDR3 has 13 amino acids. Germline loops: CDR1 SGDLS, CDR2 YYNGEE. V was trimmed by 2 bases and J by 4 bases, leaving 9 bases between them. In DNA form, the CDR3 reads TGTGCCAGCAGCGTTAGGCAGGGCTATGGCTACACCTTC. Translated, it gives CASSVRQGYGYTF.

The chain employs TRBV7-2 and TRBJ1-6; TRBD1 might be the D (5 bases). Germline V gene lookup returns CDR1 SGHTA and CDR2 FQGNSA. The CDR3 loop spans 14 amino acids. With 1 base removed from V and 9 bases from J, the gap between germline ends came to 10 bases. CDR3 protein: CASSLVWGGSPLHF. The CDR3 nucleotides are TGTGCCAGCAGCTTAGTTTGGGGGGGTTCACCCCTCCACTTT.

This chain uses TRBV7-8 with TRBJ2-2; D ambiguous. Germline loops: CDR1 SGHVS, CDR2 FQNEAQ. V dropped 2 bases and J dropped 0 bases, with 7 bases sitting between them. The CDR3 contains 15 residues. CDR3 DNA: TGTGCCAGCAGCTTAAACAGACCGAACACCGGGGAGCTGTTTTTT. This translates into CASSLNRPNTGELFF.

The chain links TRBV7-2 to TRBJ1-5; maybe TRBD1 (5 bases). The germline V gene has CDR1 SGHTA and CDR2 FQGNSA. V shed 4 bases and J shed 2 bases, with 6 bases lying between them. The CDR3 has 13 residues. CDR3 sequence (DNA): TGTGCCAGCAGCTGGGGGGGCAATCAGCCCCAGCATTTT. As protein: CASSWGGNQPQHF.

The rearrangement joins TRBV19 to TRBJ2-7; D unresolved. CDR1 is LNHDA and CDR2 is SQIVND in the germline V gene (reference sequence). With 6 bases removed from V and 2 bases from J, the gap between germline ends came to 8 bases. CDR3 length: 12 amino acids. The DNA of the CDR3 is TGTGCCAGTAGACAAGGAGCCTACGAGCAGTACTTC. Residues: CASRQGAYEQYF.

The rearrangement links TRBV11-2 to TRBJ1-4, with D maybe TRBD1 (6 bases). This CDR3 has 15 residues. The V end lost 4 bases, the J end lost 8 bases, and 17 bases lay between the germline ends. Germline V gene sequence: CDR1 SGHAT, CDR2 FQNNGV. The CDR3, as DNA: TGTGCCAGCAGCTCTACAGGGTTCGGGGTGGAAAAACTGTTTTTT. This gives the protein CASSSTGFGVEKLFF.

The chain carries TRBV5-1 and TRBJ2-5; D is unclear. In germline, CDR1 is SGHRS, CDR2 YFSETQ. Trimming took 4 bases from V and 1 from J, leaving 8 bases between them. This CDR3 is 13 amino acids long. As DNA, the CDR3 is TGCGCCAGCAGCCAATACATCCAAGAGACCCAGTACTTC. Translating gives CASSQYIQETQYF.